These 6 T cell receptor beta chains originate from one sample sequenced in a study of T cells in Graves' hyperthyroidism and ophthalmopathy (dated by TCRdb to between 2019 and 2020). The library was obtained by multiplex PCR. Instrument used: Illumina HiSeq 2000. The TCR beta CDR3 regions were amplified from RNA transcripts. A first-round RT-PCR of the TCR CDR3 used the HTBI primer set with the Qiagen OneStep RT-PCR kit. The public reads were quality trimmed at Q25 with fastp and then assembled into clones with MiXCR by TCRdb, keeping productive beta chains. Each entry is one CDR3 protein sequence, shown with its most common DNA and genes. Present in this sample are roughly 570,000 distinct CDR3 sequences, 40% to 55% of which were seen just once. Around 20% of the sample lies in the top ten. Sequencing was performed on peripheral blood or thyroid tissue (not recorded which). These receptors were taken from an adult woman with Graves' disease, either hyperthyroidism or ophthalmopathy (not recorded which).

In this sample, this clonotype turned up a few times. CDR3 sequence (DNA): TGTGCCAGCAGTTTTGGGCTAATTCAGGGTGGGACTGAAGCTTTCTTT. This sequence encodes CASSFGLIQGGTEAFF. V and J are TRBV28 and TRBJ1-1, with a weak D call TRBD1 (5 bases). The V gene's germline CDR1 is MDHEN and CDR2 SYDVKM. The CDR3 is 16 residues long. The V end was cut by 3 bases, the J end by 5 bases, with 19 bases between. Based on the CDR3 plus reference TRBV28 and TRBJ1-1, the full variable domain is DVKVTQSSRYLVKRTGEKVFLECVQDMDHENMFWYRQDPGLGLRLIYFSYDVKMKEKGDIPEGYSVSREKKERFSLILESASTNQTSMYLCASSFGLIQGGTEAFFGQGTRLTVV.

This chain joins TRBV7-2 and TRBJ1-1; TRBD1 matches 8 bases. V trimming: 6 bases; J trimming: 2 bases; junction bases outside the gene matches: 14. The CDR3 is 17 amino acids. Germline V gene lookup returns CDR1 SGHTA and CDR2 FQGNSA. CDR3 protein: CASSDPGTGSTNTEAFF. The CDR3 nucleotides read TGTGCCAGCAGTGACCCCGGGACAGGATCCACCAACACTGAAGCTTTCTTT.

In this sample, this clonotype turned up many times. V and J are TRBV12-3 or TRBV12-4 and TRBJ1-1; maybe TRBD1 (6 bases). The CDR3 sequence is 15 residues long. The V end lost 6 bases, the J end lost 5 bases, and 19 bases lay between the germline ends. The CDR3 coding sequence is TGTGCCAGCAGCCAAACCGGGACACTAGATACTGAAGCTTTCTTT. Amino acid sequence: CASSQTGTLDTEAFF.

In this sample, this clonotype turned up many times. The chain employs TRBV7-3 and TRBJ2-7; 7 bases map to TRBD2. The CDR3 totals 15 residues. V shed 2 bases and J 2 bases; nucleotides not matched to a gene: 6. Germline CDR1 reads SGHTA; CDR2 reads FQGTGA. This CDR3 reads CASSLSRGLAYEQYF. CDR3 in DNA: TGTGCCAGCAGCTTATCCCGAGGACTAGCCTACGAGCAGTACTTC.

This clonotype was found once. The rearrangement uses TRBV15 and TRBJ1-4; D is possibly TRBD1 (5 bases). The V and J ends lost 2 bases and 2 bases respectively, with 33 bases between them. The CDR3 is 23 residues long. Germline V gene lookup returns CDR1 LNHNV and CDR2 YYDKDF (reference sequence). Written as DNA, the CDR3 is TGTGCCACCAGCAGATTGCGGGCTAGCGGGAACCCAAAGGCTGGGGCCACTAATGAAAAACTGTTTTTT. Encoded protein: CATSRLRASGNPKAGATNEKLFF. Together with reference TRBV15 and TRBJ1-4, the CDR3 gives the full variable domain: DAMVIQNPRYQVTQFGKPVTLSCSQTLNHNVMYWYQQKSSQAPKLLFHYYDKDFNNEADTPDNFQSRRPNTSFCFLDIRSPGLGDTAMYLCATSRLRASGNPKAGATNEKLFFGSGTQLSVL.

The J gene is TRBJ2-7, the V gene TRBV25-1; 9 bases match TRBD1. The CDR3 is 13 residues long. V trimming: 1 base; J trimming: 5 bases; junction bases outside the gene matches: 0. Germline-derived CDR1 and CDR2 are MGHDK and SYGVNS. CDR3 sequence reads: CASSEWTGDEQYF. The CDR3 DNA reads as TGTGCCAGCAGTGAATGGACAGGGGACGAGCAGTACTTC.